This T cell receptor beta chain was sequenced for a study of read filtering for tumor transcriptome and immune sequencing. Background on the study: The cohort had about 16 men and more than 13 women aged roughly 47 to 90, mean about 70 years.

Trimming pared 5 bases from V and 3 bases from J, leaving 14 bases between. Germline assignment: CDR1 SGHAT and CDR2 FQNNGV. The CDR3 totals 15 residues. This clonotype has a count of ten or more. At the time of active disease, bone marrow was collected from every patient. This library used around 400 ng RNA and molecular barcoded adaptors spanning alpha/delta and beta/gamma chains. One entry per CDR3 protein results from TCRdb running MiXCR on the reads. The repertoire holds nearly 60,000 distinct CDR3 sequences, with around an eighth as singletons. This sequence was found in a donor over 35 with multiple myeloma. The sequenced sample consisted of a population of CD138-negative cells sorted from bone marrow. V is TRBV11-2 and J is TRBJ2-1, with D perhaps TRBD2 (5 bases). The DNA of the CDR3 is TGTGCCAGCAGCCTAACTAGTACTCGCTACAATGAGCAGTTCTTC. It encodes CASSLTSTRYNEQFF.